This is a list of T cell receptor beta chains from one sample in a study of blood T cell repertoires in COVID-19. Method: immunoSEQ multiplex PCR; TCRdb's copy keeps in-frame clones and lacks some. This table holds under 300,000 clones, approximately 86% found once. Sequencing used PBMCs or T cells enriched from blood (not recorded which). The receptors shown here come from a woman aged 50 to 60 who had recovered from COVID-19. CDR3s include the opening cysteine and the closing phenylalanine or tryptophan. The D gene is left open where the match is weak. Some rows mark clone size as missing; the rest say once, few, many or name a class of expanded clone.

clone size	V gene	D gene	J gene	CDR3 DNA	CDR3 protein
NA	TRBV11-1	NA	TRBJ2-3	TGTGCCAGCAGCCCCAAAAATTATCGGGCAGATACGCAGTATTTT	CASSPKNYRADTQYF
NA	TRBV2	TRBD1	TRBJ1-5	TGTGCCAGCAAACAGGGGAGGTTTAGGAATCAGCCCCAGCATTTT	CASKQGRFRNQPQHF
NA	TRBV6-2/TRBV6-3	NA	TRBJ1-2	TGTGCCAGCAGTCAACCTAACTTCTGGGTGCGGGGCTACACCTTC	CASSQPNFWVRGYTF
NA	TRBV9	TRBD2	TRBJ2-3	TGTGCCAGCAGTTTTTCGGGACTAGCGGAAGATACGCAGTATTTT	CASSFSGLAEDTQYF
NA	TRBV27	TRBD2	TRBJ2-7	TGTGCCAGCAGTTTATTAGCGGGAGGGCTAAACGAGCAGTACTTC	CASSLLAGGLNEQYF
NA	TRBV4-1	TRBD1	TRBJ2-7	TGCGCCAGCAGCCAAGTAGGGACAGATGACTACGAGCAGTACTTC	CASSQVGTDDYEQYF
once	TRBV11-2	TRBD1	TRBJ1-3	TGTGCCAGGGGGGACAGGGAGGTCGGCTCTGGAAACACCATATATTTT	CARGDREVGSGNTIYF
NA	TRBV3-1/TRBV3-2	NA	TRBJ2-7	TGTGCCAGCAGCCCCGTGTTTCGTAGCGCGACTGGCTCCTACGAGCAGTACTTC	CASSPVFRSATGSYEQYF
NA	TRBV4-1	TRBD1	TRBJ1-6	TGCGCCAGCAGCCAAGAGGCGACAGGGGATTCACCCCTCCACTTT	CASSQEATGDSPLHF
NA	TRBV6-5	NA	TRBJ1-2	TGTGCCAGCAACGTAGACAGAAGCTTTGGCTACACCTTC	CASNVDRSFGYTF
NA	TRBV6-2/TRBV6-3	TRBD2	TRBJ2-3	TGTGCCAGCAGTTCGAAGCGGGAGGGGGCAAGAGATACGCAGTATTTT	CASSSKREGARDTQYF
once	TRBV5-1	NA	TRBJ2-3	TGCGCCAGCAGCTCAACAGCCTCCACAGATACGCAGTATTTT	CASSSTASTDTQYF
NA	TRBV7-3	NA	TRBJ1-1	TGTGCCAGCAGCCTCGGGAGGGAGAACACTGAAGCTTTCTTT	CASSLGRENTEAFF
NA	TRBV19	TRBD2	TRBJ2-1	TGTGCCAGTAGTGACGCTAGCGGGTGGTCCTACAATGAGCAGTTCTTC	CASSDASGWSYNEQFF
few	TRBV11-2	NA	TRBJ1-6	TGTGCCAGCAGCACTCAACGGTCACCCCTCCACTTT	CASSTQRSPLHF
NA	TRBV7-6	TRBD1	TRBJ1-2	TGTGCCAGCAGCTCGACAGGGAGTGGCTACACCTTC	CASSSTGSGYTF
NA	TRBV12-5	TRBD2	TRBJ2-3	TGTGCTAGTGGTTTCGGACTAGCGGCTAGCACAGATACGCAGTATTTT	CASGFGLAASTDTQYF
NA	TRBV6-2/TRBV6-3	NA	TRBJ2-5	TGTGCCAGCAGTCGGGAGACCCAGTACTTC	CASSRETQYF
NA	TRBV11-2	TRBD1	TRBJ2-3	TGTGCCAGCAGCTCGACTTTCCGGGACAGGGGGAGAGATACGCAGTATTTT	CASSSTFRDRGRDTQYF
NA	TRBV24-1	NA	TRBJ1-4	TGTGCCGCTCACACTGAGACAGGTGTAACTAATGAAAAACTGTTTTTT	CAAHTETGVTNEKLFF
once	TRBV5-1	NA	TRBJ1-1	TGCGCCAGCAGCTCACGGACAGACCCCACTGAAGCTTTCTTT	CASSSRTDPTEAFF
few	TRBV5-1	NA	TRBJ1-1	TGCGCCAGCAGCCTTTCGGGACTTGACAGACGATATGAAGCTTTCTTT	CASSLSGLDRRYEAFF
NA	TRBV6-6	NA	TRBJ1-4	TGTGCCAGCAGTCGATGGGGAGGGCGCTTGACTGAAAAACTGTTTTTT	CASSRWGGRLTEKLFF
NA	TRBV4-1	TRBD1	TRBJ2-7	TGCGCCAGCAGCCATATCCTAGGACCTAGGACAGGGGTGGACTACGAGCAGTACTTC	CASSHILGPRTGVDYEQYF
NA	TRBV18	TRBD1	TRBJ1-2	TGTGCCAGCTCACCCCCGGGACAGCCTGATGGCTACACCTTC	CASSPPGQPDGYTF
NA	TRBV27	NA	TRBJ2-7	TGTGCCAGCAGTTTTGTCTCGAGCGGGTACTACGAGCAGTACTTC	CASSFVSSGYYEQYF
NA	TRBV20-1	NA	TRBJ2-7	TGCAGTGCTCCCGGACACCACGAGCAGTACTTC	CSAPGHHEQYF
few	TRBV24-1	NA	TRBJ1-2	TGTGCCACCAGTGACCCCCGGGACAAGAACTATGGCTACACCTTC	CATSDPRDKNYGYTF
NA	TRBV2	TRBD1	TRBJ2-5	TGTGCCAGCGTAACAGGGGCTTTGGAGACCCAGTACTTC	CASVTGALETQYF
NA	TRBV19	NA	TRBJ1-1	TGTGCCAGTAGTATAGAGGTAGGTAGAGGTGAAGCTTTCTTT	CASSIEVGRGEAFF